These T cell receptor beta chains were read from a single sample in a study of OX40 agonist ivuxolimab in advanced cancers. Generated by immunoSEQ multiplex PCR, the TCRdb table keeps only in-frame clones and is missing some. Among 56,000 or so clones, approximately 82% were seen once, and the ten largest hold around 4.5%. The source material was CD4+ or CD8+ T cells sorted from blood, sampled in a trial of the OX40 agonist ivuxolimab. These TCRs come from an adult with an advanced solid tumor such as melanoma, head and neck, liver or kidney cancer. Each CDR3 is given with its conserved first and last residue.

cdr3_length v_call cdr3_aa
14 TRBV2 CASSERGSTYEQYF
15 TRBV5-1 CASSLTGKNTDTQYF
15 TRBV28 CASSWGRAPSYEQYF
14 TRBV28 CASTRDGRNQPQHF
18 TRBV29-1 CSVELPGFRLNSNQPQHF
15 TRBV18 CASSPVLAGANEQFF
15 TRBV7-9 CASSFSRSSTDTQYF
14 TRBV18 CASSPDRGGEKLFF
16 TRBV9 CASSVDSGEAYNEQFF
15 TRBV2 CASNLDRGGGEKLFF